Listed below are T cell receptor beta chains from one sample, sequenced in a study of blood T cell repertoires in COVID-19. Some clones are missing from TCRdb's copy, which holds only in-frame ones; the method was immunoSEQ multiplex PCR. The profile shows about 150,000 clones, just under 85% of them singletons. Sequencing used peripheral blood. Receptors were obtained from a woman aged 80 or over with acute or convalescent COVID-19. The CDR3 runs from the conserved cysteine through the conserved F or W. The D gene is left open where the match is weak. The size entry is marked missing in some rows and otherwise reads once, few, many or a size class.

D: NA; V: TRBV9; J: TRBJ1-1; size: NA; DNA: TGTGCCAGCAGCTCCGAGGTGAGCACTGAAGCTTTCTTT; CDR3: CASSSEVSTEAFF
D: TRBD1; V: TRBV6-5; J: TRBJ2-7; size: NA; DNA: TGTGCCAGCAGCTATTGGGACAGTTTGAGTTACGAGCAGTACTTC; CDR3: CASSYWDSLSYEQYF
D: TRBD2; V: TRBV3-1/TRBV3-2; J: TRBJ2-3; size: once; DNA: TGTGCCAGCAGCCCTCCCCGAGCGGGGGCCAGCACAGATACGCAGTATTTT; CDR3: CASSPPRAGASTDTQYF
D: NA; V: TRBV2; J: TRBJ1-2; size: once; DNA: TGTGCCAGCAGTGAATCCAGGGGCGATGGCTACACCTTC; CDR3: CASSESRGDGYTF
D: TRBD1; V: TRBV5-4; J: TRBJ1-2; size: NA; DNA: TGTGCCAGCAGCCGCACAGGGGATGATGGCTACACCTTC; CDR3: CASSRTGDDGYTF
D: NA; V: TRBV6-5; J: TRBJ2-7; size: NA; DNA: TGTGCCAGCAACAACCCTGGCTCCTACGAGCAGTACTTC; CDR3: CASNNPGSYEQYF
D: TRBD2; V: TRBV5-4; J: TRBJ2-6; size: NA; DNA: TGTGCCAGCAGCTTGGCCGGGGGGATTGGGGCCAACGTCCTGACTTTC; CDR3: CASSLAGGIGANVLTF
D: TRBD1; V: TRBV18; J: TRBJ1-2; size: NA; DNA: TGTGCCAGCTCACCCAGGGGGGCGCACTATGGCTACACCTTC; CDR3: CASSPRGAHYGYTF
D: NA; V: TRBV10-3; J: TRBJ2-6; size: NA; DNA: TGTGCCATCAGTGATTCCGGAGGCTCTGGGGCCAACGTCCTGACTTTC; CDR3: CAISDSGGSGANVLTF
D: TRBD1; V: TRBV29-1; J: TRBJ2-5; size: NA; DNA: TGCAGCGTAGCCCCGGGACAGAACAATCCCCAGTACTTC; CDR3: CSVAPGQNNPQYF
D: TRBD2; V: TRBV5-8; J: TRBJ2-5; size: NA; DNA: TGTGCCAGCAGCTATAGGGGCGGGGGATGGACGTACCAAGAGACCCAGTACTTC; CDR3: CASSYRGGGWTYQETQYF
D: NA; V: TRBV7-2; J: TRBJ2-7; size: few; DNA: TGTGCCAGCAGCCTACGGACTATGTACGAGCAGTACTTC; CDR3: CASSLRTMYEQYF
D: NA; V: TRBV7-2; J: TRBJ1-1; size: NA; DNA: TGTGCCAGCAGCGAACTTCTGAACACTGAAGCTTTCTTT; CDR3: CASSELLNTEAFF
D: NA; V: TRBV12-3/TRBV12-4; J: TRBJ1-1; size: NA; DNA: TGTGCCAGCAGTTTAGAACTCGGCACTGAAGCTTTCTTT; CDR3: CASSLELGTEAFF
D: NA; V: TRBV3-1/TRBV3-2; J: TRBJ1-1; size: few; DNA: TGTGCCAGCAGCCAAGATGCTGCGGGGGTAGCTTTCTTT; CDR3: CASSQDAAGVAFF
D: NA; V: TRBV2; J: TRBJ1-2; size: NA; DNA: TGTGCCAGCAGTCTTGACAGTAGCTTAGGTGGCTACACCTTC; CDR3: CASSLDSSLGGYTF